This is a list of T cell receptor beta chains from one sample in a study of blood T cells in healthy people across ages. MiXCR, run by TCRdb on the 5' RACE reads, gives a single entry per CDR3 protein. The sample shows 750,000 to 950,000 distinct CDR3 sequences, roughly 26% of them seen only once. A further study also used this sample, focusing on T cells of mothers and their children.

Sequencing was done on a sample of blood. Receptors originate from a boy aged 10-17 years in good health. The CDR3 runs from the conserved cysteine through the conserved F or W. The D gene is left open where the match is weak. Clone size is shown for a subset of rows, as once, few, many or a class of expanded clone.

D gene	clone size	V gene	J gene	CDR3 DNA	CDR3 protein
TRBD2	.	TRBV18	TRBJ2-5	TGTGCCAGCTCACCAGCCGGGACTAGCGGGGGTGAAGAGACCCAGTACTTC	CASSPAGTSGGEETQYF
.	.	TRBV6-5	TRBJ1-2	TGTGCCAGCAGTAAAGGCGCCGACTATGGCTACACCTTC	CASSKGADYGYTF
.	few	TRBV29-1	TRBJ2-7	TGCAGCGTTGAAATGGGGTTACCTAACGAGCAGTACTTC	CSVEMGLPNEQYF
.	.	TRBV12-3/TRBV12-4	TRBJ2-1	TGTGCCAGCAGTTTAAGGGGGGCTGGTGAGCAGTTCTTC	CASSLRGAGEQFF
TRBD2	.	TRBV2	TRBJ2-4	TGTGCCAGCAGGCGGACTAGCGACAGCATTCAGTACTTC	CASRRTSDSIQYF
.	.	TRBV27	TRBJ1-1	TGTGCCAGCAGTTTAGGCGGGACACCCGGCACTGAAGCTTTCTTT	CASSLGGTPGTEAFF
.	.	TRBV6-5	TRBJ2-1	TGTGCCAGCAGTCCCGACTTGGCGGGGCGGTACAATGAGCAGTTCTTC	CASSPDLAGRYNEQFF
.	.	TRBV28	TRBJ1-2	TGTGCCAGCAGTCCCGTGAGTGGCTACACCTTC	CASSPVSGYTF
TRBD1	few	TRBV6-1	TRBJ1-5	TGTGCCAGCAGTTCCGGGACAGGGGCGCAGCAGCCCCAGCATTTT	CASSSGTGAQQPQHF
.	few	TRBV6-5	TRBJ2-2	TGTGCCAGCAGTTACTCGAGAAAAGCGAGAAACACCGGGGAGCTGTTTTTT	CASSYSRKARNTGELFF
.	.	TRBV5-6	TRBJ2-7	TGTGCCAGCAGCTTCGAACGAGCGGCGGGTGAGCAGTACTTC	CASSFERAAGEQYF
.	.	TRBV12-3/TRBV12-4	TRBJ2-4	TGTGCCAGCAGTTCTGAGGGGGCCAAAAACATTCAGTACTTC	CASSSEGAKNIQYF
.	once	TRBV15	TRBJ2-1	TGTGCCACCAGCAGAGACAGGGTTTCCTACAATGAGCAGTTCTTC	CATSRDRVSYNEQFF
TRBD1	.	TRBV10-3	TRBJ2-7	TGTGCCATCAGTGATTACCGAGGACAGGGCTACGAGCAGTACTTC	CAISDYRGQGYEQYF
.	.	TRBV20-1	TRBJ1-1	TGCAGTGCTAAGAGGGGAATGAACACTGAAGCTTTCTTT	CSAKRGMNTEAFF
.	.	TRBV5-1	TRBJ2-7	TGCGCCAGCAGCTTGGATGGAAGGGGCATGGACGAGCAGTACTTC	CASSLDGRGMDEQYF
TRBD1	.	TRBV12-3/TRBV12-4	TRBJ2-7	TGTGCCAGCAGCCCAAGGACAGGCCCAATCTCCTACGAGCAGTACTTC	CASSPRTGPISYEQYF
TRBD1	.	TRBV9	TRBJ2-2	TGTGCCAGCAGCCCGCACGGGACAGGGGTTGTCGGGGAGCTGTTTTTT	CASSPHGTGVVGELFF
.	few	TRBV10-2	TRBJ2-5	TGCGCCAGCAGTGAGTCGCGCCTCGGGACCCAGTACTTC	CASSESRLGTQYF
.	.	TRBV27	TRBJ2-3	TGTGCCAGCAGTTTAACTGGCGGGGCGAGCACAGATACGCAGTATTTT	CASSLTGGASTDTQYF
TRBD1	few	TRBV12-3/TRBV12-4	TRBJ1-1	TGTGCCAGCAGTTCAGGGGGCTCCTACCCAGATTTT	CASSSGGSYPDF
.	many	TRBV29-1	TRBJ1-3	TGCAGCGTTGAAGACGTTAGCTCTGGAAACACCATATATTTT	CSVEDVSSGNTIYF
.	.	TRBV4-1	TRBJ2-6	TGCGCCAGCAGCCTCCTCGTGACGGCGGCCGGAGGGGCCAACGTCCTGACTTTC	CASSLLVTAAGGANVLTF
.	many	TRBV12-3/TRBV12-4	TRBJ2-7	TGTGCCAGCAGCTTCGGCGGCTACGAGCAGTACTTC	CASSFGGYEQYF